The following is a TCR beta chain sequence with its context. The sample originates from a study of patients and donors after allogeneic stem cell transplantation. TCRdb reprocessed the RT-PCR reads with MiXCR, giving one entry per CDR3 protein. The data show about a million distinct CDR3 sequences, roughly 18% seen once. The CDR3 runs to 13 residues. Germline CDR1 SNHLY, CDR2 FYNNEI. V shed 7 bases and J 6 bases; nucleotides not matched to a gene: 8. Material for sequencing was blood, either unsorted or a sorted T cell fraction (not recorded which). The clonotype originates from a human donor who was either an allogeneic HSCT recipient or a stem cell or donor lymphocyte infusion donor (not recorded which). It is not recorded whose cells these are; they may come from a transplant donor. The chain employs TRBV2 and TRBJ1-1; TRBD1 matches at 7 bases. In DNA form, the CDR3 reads TGTGCCAGCATGGTGACAGGGACAGCTGAAGCTTTCTTT. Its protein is CASMVTGTAEAFF.